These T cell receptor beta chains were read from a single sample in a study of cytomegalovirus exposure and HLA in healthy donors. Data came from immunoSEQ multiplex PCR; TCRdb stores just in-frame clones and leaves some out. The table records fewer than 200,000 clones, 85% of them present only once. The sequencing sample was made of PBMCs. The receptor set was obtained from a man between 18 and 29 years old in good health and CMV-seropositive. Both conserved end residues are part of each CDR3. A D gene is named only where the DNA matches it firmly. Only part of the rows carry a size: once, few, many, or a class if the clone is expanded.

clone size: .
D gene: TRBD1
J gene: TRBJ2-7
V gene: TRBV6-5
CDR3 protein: CASSYSAGGYEQYF
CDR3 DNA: TGTGCCAGCAGTTACTCGGCAGGGGGCTACGAGCAGTACTTC

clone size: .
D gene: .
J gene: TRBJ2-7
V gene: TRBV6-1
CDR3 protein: CASSEVQVRVDEQYF
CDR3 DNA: TGTGCCAGCAGTGAAGTTCAAGTCAGGGTGGACGAGCAGTACTTC

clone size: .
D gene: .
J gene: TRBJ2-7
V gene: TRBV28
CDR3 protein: CASSFTAAGQYEQYF
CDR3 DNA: TGTGCCAGCAGTTTTACTGCGGCCGGACAGTACGAGCAGTACTTC

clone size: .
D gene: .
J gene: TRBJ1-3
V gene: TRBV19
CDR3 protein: CASSISDSGNTIYF
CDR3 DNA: TGTGCCAGTAGTATCAGCGACAGTGGAAACACCATATATTTT

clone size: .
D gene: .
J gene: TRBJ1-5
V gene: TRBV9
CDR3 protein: CARGPHQPQHF
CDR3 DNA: TGTGCCCGCGGCCCCCATCAGCCCCAGCATTTT

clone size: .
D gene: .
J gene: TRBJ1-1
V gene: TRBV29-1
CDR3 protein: CSVGVGLSNTEAFF
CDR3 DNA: TGCAGCGTTGGGGTGGGACTGTCGAACACTGAAGCTTTCTTT

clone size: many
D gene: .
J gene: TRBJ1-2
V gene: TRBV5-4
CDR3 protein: CASSLSILTNYGYTF
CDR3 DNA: TGTGCCAGCAGCTTGTCGATACTAACCAACTATGGCTACACCTTC

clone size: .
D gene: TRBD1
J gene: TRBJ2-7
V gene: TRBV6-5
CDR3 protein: CASSYSTGGRYEQYF
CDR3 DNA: TGTGCCAGCAGTTACTCGACAGGGGGTCGATACGAGCAGTACTTC

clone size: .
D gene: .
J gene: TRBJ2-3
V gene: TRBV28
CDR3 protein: CASSSPLDSDTQYF
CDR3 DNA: TGTGCCAGCAGTTCGCCACTAGATTCAGATACGCAGTATTTT

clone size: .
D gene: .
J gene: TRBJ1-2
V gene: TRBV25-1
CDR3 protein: CASSGSSGGAQGYTF
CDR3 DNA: TGTGCCAGCAGTGGATCGAGTGGCGGGGCTCAAGGCTACACCTTC

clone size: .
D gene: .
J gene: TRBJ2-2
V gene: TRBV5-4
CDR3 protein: CASSYNRVTGELFF
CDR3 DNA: TGTGCCAGCAGCTACAACAGGGTAACCGGGGAGCTGTTTTTT

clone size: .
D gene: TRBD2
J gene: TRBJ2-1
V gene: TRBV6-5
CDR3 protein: CASRAGGHSEQFF
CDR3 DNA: TGTGCCAGCAGGGCGGGGGGGCATAGTGAGCAGTTCTTC

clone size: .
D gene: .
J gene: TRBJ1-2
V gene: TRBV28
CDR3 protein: CASKLGGDYGYTF
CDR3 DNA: TGTGCCAGCAAATTGGGGGGGGACTATGGCTACACCTTC

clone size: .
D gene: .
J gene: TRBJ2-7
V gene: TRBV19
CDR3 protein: CASSIAGTRNYEQYF
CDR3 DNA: TGTGCCAGTAGTATCGCGGGGACTCGTAACTACGAGCAGTACTTC

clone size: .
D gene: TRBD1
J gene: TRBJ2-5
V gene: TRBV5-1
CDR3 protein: CASSLGTGEETQYF
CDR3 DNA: TGCGCCAGCAGCTTGGGGACAGGGGAAGAGACCCAGTACTTC

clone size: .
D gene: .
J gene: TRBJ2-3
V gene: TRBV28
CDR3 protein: CASSLGWTKRGMRQYF
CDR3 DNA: TGTGCCAGCAGTTTAGGGTGGACTAAGCGAGGTATGAGGCAGTATTTT

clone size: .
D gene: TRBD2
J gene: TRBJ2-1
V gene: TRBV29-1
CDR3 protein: CSVEGPRDGGYNEQFF
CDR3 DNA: TGCAGCGTTGAAGGCCCCCGCGACGGGGGGTACAATGAGCAGTTCTTC

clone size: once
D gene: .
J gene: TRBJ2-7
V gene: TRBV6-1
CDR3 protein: CASSDLRGASYEQYF
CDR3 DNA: TGTGCCAGCAGTGACCTCAGGGGGGCCTCCTACGAGCAGTACTTC

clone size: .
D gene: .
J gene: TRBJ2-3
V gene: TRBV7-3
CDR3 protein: CASSWVAGATDTQYF
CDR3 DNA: TGTGCCAGCAGCTGGGTTGCGGGGGCCACAGATACGCAGTATTTT

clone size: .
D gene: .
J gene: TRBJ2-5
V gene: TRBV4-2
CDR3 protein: CASSQDPAGQQETQYF
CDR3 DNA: TGTGCCAGCAGCCAAGACCCGGCAGGGCAGCAAGAGACCCAGTACTTC

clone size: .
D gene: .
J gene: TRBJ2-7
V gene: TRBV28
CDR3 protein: CASSFRSLFYEQYF
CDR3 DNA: TGTGCCAGCAGTTTCAGGTCCCTTTTCTACGAGCAGTACTTC

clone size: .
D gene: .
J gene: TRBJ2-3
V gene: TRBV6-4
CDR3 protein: CASSAFPGVTDTQYF
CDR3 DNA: TGTGCCAGCAGTGCCTTTCCAGGGGTCACAGATACGCAGTATTTT